Shown below are 20 T cell receptor beta chains from a single sample sequenced in a study of T cells after yellow fever vaccination. TCRdb reanalysed the 5' RACE reads using MiXCR and keeps one entry per CDR3 protein. The sample has about 360,000 distinct CDR3 sequences, 6.2% seen once; the top ten hold 15%. The input for sequencing was PBMCs, taken 5 days after the yellow fever booster vaccination. Receptors were obtained from a man aged 25-45 years who received the YFV17D yellow fever vaccine.

This clonotype was recorded a few times. V usage is TRBV7-3 and J usage is TRBJ2-5; 10 nucleotides line up with TRBD2. The CDR3 extends over 16 amino acids. Looked up from germline, CDR1 is SGHTA and CDR2 is FQGTGA. V was pared by 4 bases and J by 1 base, with 6 bases of the junction left unmatched. The CDR3 nucleotides are TGTGCCAGCAGCTCCTCGACTAGCGGGTCCCAAGAGACCCAGTACTTC. Translated, it gives CASSSSTSGSQETQYF.

The J gene is TRBJ2-6, the V gene TRBV9; D gene uncertain. CDR1 is SGDLS, CDR2 YYNGEE, per germline. The V end lost 1 base, the J end lost 3 bases, and 11 bases lay between the germline ends. This CDR3 comprises 16 residues. CDR3 coding DNA: TGTGCCAGCAGCGTAAGCTCGGTTTTTGGGGCCAACGTCCTGACTTTC. Protein: CASSVSSVFGANVLTF.

In its sample, this clonotype was seen many times. CDR3 DNA sequence: TGCGCCAGCAGCTTAGGAGTAGATACGCAGTATTTT. The encoded protein is CASSLGVDTQYF. The chain recombines TRBV5-1 with TRBJ2-3; D is ambiguous. V was pared by 2 bases and J by 5 bases, with 6 bases between. CDR1 and CDR2 (germline): SGHRS, YFSETQ. The CDR3 contains 12 residues.

This clonotype was observed at least ten times. The CDR3, as DNA: TGTGCCATCAGTGAGGGGACCAGGGGCCAGTACTTC. Translating it yields CAISEGTRGQYF. This chain connects TRBV10-3 to TRBJ2-5, with a possible D match to TRBD1 (6 bases). Between the trimmed V and J ends, which lost 2 bases and 10 bases, there was a span of 11 bases. The CDR3 contains 12 residues. Germline-derived CDR1 and CDR2 are ENHRY and SYGVKD.

There are many counts of this clonotype. This chain connects TRBV9 to TRBJ1-5; D ambiguous. CDR3 length: 14 amino acids. V was cut by 0 bases and J by 4 bases, with 8 bases left in between. Germline CDR1 and CDR2: SGDLS and YYNGEE. The CDR3 region is CASSVGGFNQPQHF. In nucleotides, the CDR3 is TGTGCCAGCAGCGTAGGAGGGTTTAATCAGCCCCAGCATTTT.

This clonotype was detected many times. The J gene is TRBJ2-5, the V gene TRBV4-3; D is unresolved. The ends were cut back, 0 bases at V and 4 bases at J, with 12 bases in the middle. The CDR3 totals 15 residues. CDR1 and CDR2 (germline): LGHNA, YSLEER. The CDR3 bases are TGCGCCAGCAGCCAAGATTTCCGCTGGGCAGAGACCCAGTACTTC. Protein: CASSQDFRWAETQYF.

In nucleotides, the CDR3 is TGTGCCAGCAGTTACTGGCTAGCGGGGAACACCGGGGAGCTGTTTTTT. It specifies CASSYWLAGNTGELFF. V gene TRBV6-5 combines with J gene TRBJ2-2; 8 nucleotides align to TRBD2. J gave up 1 base and V 1 base, and 2 bases lay outside the gene matches. Per germline, CDR1 MNHEY and CDR2 SVGAGI. The CDR3 length is 16 residues.

The gene calls are TRBV11-2 and TRBJ2-7; 10 bases match TRBD2. After removal of 5 bases from V and 0 bases from J, the junction contained 13 bases not matched to a gene. Germline CDR1 reads SGHAT; CDR2 reads FQNNGV. The CDR3 spans 18 residues. The CDR3 sequence: CASSAHASGGGSSYEQYF. CDR3 in DNA: TGTGCCAGCAGCGCGCACGCTAGCGGGGGAGGGAGCTCCTACGAGCAGTACTTC.

This rearrangement joins TRBV20-1 to TRBJ2-5, with 8 nucleotides matching TRBD2. The CDR3 length is 13 residues. V lost 6 bases and J lost 4; bases outside the gene matches: 7. CDR1 DFQATT and CDR2 SNEGSKA come from the germline V gene (reference sequence). The CDR3: CSAGLAGLETQYF. In DNA form, the CDR3 reads TGCAGTGCCGGACTAGCTGGGTTAGAGACCCAGTACTTC.

The rearrangement links TRBV20-1 to TRBJ2-7; 16 bases align to TRBD2. The germline V gene has CDR1 DFQATT and CDR2 SNEGSKA (reference sequence). After removal of 1 base from V and 5 bases from J, the junction contained 8 bases not matched to a gene. This CDR3 contains 17 residues. The CDR3 is CSARAGTSGRVLNEQYF. CDR3 DNA: TGCAGTGCTAGAGCCGGGACTAGCGGGAGGGTCTTGAACGAGCAGTACTTC.

This clonotype has just a few counts. The rearrangement links TRBV5-6 to TRBJ1-2, with no clear D. The CDR3 has 14 amino acids. V lost 0 bases, J lost 7 bases, and 13 bases lay in between. CDR1 SGHDT and CDR2 YYEEEE come from the germline V gene. Written as DNA, the CDR3 is TGTGCCAGCAGCTTGGGTACAGAAACCGGTGGCTACACCTTC. Its translation: CASSLGTETGGYTF.

This clonotype was counted only a few times. The rearrangement joins TRBV7-2 to TRBJ2-2; 8 nucleotides line up with TRBD1. V trimming: 6 bases; J trimming: 5 bases; junction bases outside the gene matches: 5. CDR3 size: 14 residues. CDR1 and CDR2 from the germline V gene are SGHTA and FQGNSA. The CDR3 DNA reads as TGTGCCAGCAGAAGGGACAGGCAAACCGGGGAGCTGTTTTTT. Translation: CASRRDRQTGELFF. The full variable domain, its missing parts supplied by reference TRBV7-2 and TRBJ2-2, is GAGVSQSPSNKVTEKGKDVELRCDPISGHTALYWYRQSLGQGLEFLIYFQGNSAPDKSGLPSDRFSAERTGGSVSTLTIQRTQQEDSAVYLCASRRDRQTGELFFGEGSRLTVL.

This clonotype was seen a few times. J is TRBJ2-1 and V is TRBV19; D ambiguous. V dropped 9 bases and J dropped 7 bases, with 7 bases sitting between them. The CDR3 length is 10 residues. Germline V CDR1 and CDR2: LNHDA, SQIVND (reference sequence). The DNA for the CDR3 is TGTGCCAGGGGGAAAAATGAGCAGTTCTTC. Protein product: CARGKNEQFF.

This clonotype was counted at least ten times. V is TRBV12-3 or TRBV12-4 and J is TRBJ2-1, with 9 bases that match TRBD2. Trimming cost V 4 bases and J 2 bases; bases outside gene matches: 6. CDR3 length: 16 amino acids. CDR3 sequence (DNA): TGTGCCAGCAGTTATTATAGCGGGAGCGCCTACAATGAGCAGTTCTTC. This gives the protein CASSYYSGSAYNEQFF.

A few counts support this clonotype. The rearrangement links TRBV10-3 to TRBJ1-1, with D uncertain. The germline CDR1 and CDR2 sequences are ENHRY and SYGVKD. V dropped 0 bases and J dropped 4 bases, with 9 bases sitting between them. The CDR3 runs 14 residues. The CDR3 bases are TGTGCCATCAGTGAGTCATTAGGCGCCACTGAAGCTTTCTTT. It specifies CAISESLGATEAFF.

This clonotype came up many times. V is TRBV18 and J is TRBJ2-7, with TRBD2 identical over 9 bases. There are 14 residues in the CDR3. Germline lookup yields CDR1 KGHSH and CDR2 LQKENI. The J segment lost 3 bases and the V segment lost 6 bases, leaving 6 bases of the junction unmatched. The CDR3 sequence: CASSASGIDYEQYF. The CDR3, as DNA: TGTGCCAGCTCGGCTAGCGGGATCGACTACGAGCAGTACTTC.

Only a few counts were recorded for this clonotype. The genes are TRBV5-4 and TRBJ2-5, with 11 bases lining up with TRBD2. Germline V gene sequence: CDR1 SGHNT, CDR2 YYREEE (reference sequence). V lost 2 bases, J lost 4 bases, and 7 bases stayed unmatched. This CDR3 spans 16 amino acids. CDR3 amino acids: CASSLQLAGVLETQYF. Here the CDR3 DNA reads TGTGCCAGCAGCTTACAACTAGCGGGAGTTTTAGAGACCCAGTACTTC.

The rearrangement uses TRBV7-8 and TRBJ2-2; D is undetermined. The CDR3 covers 13 residues. Germline values: CDR1 SGHVS, CDR2 FQNEAQ. The germline V and J ends were trimmed by 4 bases and 6 bases, with 9 bases remaining between them. DNA for the CDR3: TGTGCCAGCAGCTCGACTGGGTCCGGGGAGCTGTTTTTT. It encodes CASSSTGSGELFF.

This clonotype has at least ten counts. V gene TRBV20-1 combines with J gene TRBJ2-4; 9 bases are a match to TRBD2. Trimming took 5 bases from V and 4 from J; bases not matched to a gene: 3. This CDR3 comprises 13 residues. Per germline, CDR1 DFQATT and CDR2 SNEGSKA (reference sequence). The DNA for the CDR3 is TGCAGTGCTTTAGCGGGAGTTAAAAACATTCAGTACTTC. This translates into CSALAGVKNIQYF.

The V call is TRBV5-3, the J call TRBJ2-7, with D unclear. TRBV5-3 is flagged as an ORF with uncertain function. V was clipped by 8 bases and J by 0 bases, with 18 bases between them. CDR3 length equals 15 residues. The chain's CDR3 is CASRPGLALSYEQYF. CDR3 in DNA: TGTGCCAGCCGCCCTGGGCTGGCCCTCTCCTACGAGCAGTACTTC.